These T cell receptor beta chains were read from a single sample in a study of OX40 agonist ivuxolimab in advanced cancers. TCRdb's copy holds only in-frame clones and misses some; the assay was immunoSEQ multiplex PCR. The sample records tens of thousands of clones, about 80% being singletons. The material sequenced was CD4+ or CD8+ T cells sorted from blood, taken in a trial of the OX40 agonist ivuxolimab. The receptors were gathered from an adult with an advanced solid tumor such as melanoma, head and neck, liver or kidney cancer. Both conserved end residues are part of each CDR3. The D gene is left open where the match is weak. The size field is filled for only some rows; it gives once, few, many or a size class.

v_gene: TRBV9
j_gene: TRBJ1-4
d_gene: TRBD1
abundance: .
CDR3nt: TGTGCCAGCAGCGTCCGGACAGGTTTTAATGAAAAACTGTTTTTT
CDR3aa: CASSVRTGFNEKLFF

v_gene: TRBV5-1
j_gene: TRBJ1-1
d_gene: .
abundance: medium-sized
CDR3nt: TGCGCCAGCAGCTGGAGTGACAGGAACACTGAAGCTTTCTTT
CDR3aa: CASSWSDRNTEAFF

v_gene: TRBV11-2
j_gene: TRBJ2-3
d_gene: TRBD2
abundance: .
CDR3nt: TGTGCCAGCATTTACGGGGGGACCGCGCGGGGCACAGATACGCAGTATTTT
CDR3aa: CASIYGGTARGTDTQYF

v_gene: TRBV6-6
j_gene: TRBJ1-2
d_gene: .
abundance: .
CDR3nt: TGTGCCAGCAGAGAAGTGGGTTCACATGGCTACACCTTC
CDR3aa: CASREVGSHGYTF

v_gene: TRBV10-2
j_gene: TRBJ1-5
d_gene: TRBD1
abundance: .
CDR3nt: TGCGCCAGCGGTAGGGACAGGGCGAATCAGCCCCAGCATTTT
CDR3aa: CASGRDRANQPQHF

v_gene: TRBV19
j_gene: TRBJ1-4
d_gene: TRBD1
abundance: .
CDR3nt: TGTGCCAGTAACGGGGACAGAAATGAAAAACTGTTTTTT
CDR3aa: CASNGDRNEKLFF

v_gene: TRBV11-3
j_gene: TRBJ2-3
d_gene: TRBD1
abundance: .
CDR3nt: TGTGCCAGCAGCCCGGGACAGGTGTTAGTCGGTACAGATACGCAGTATTTT
CDR3aa: CASSPGQVLVGTDTQYF

v_gene: TRBV18
j_gene: TRBJ2-6
d_gene: .
abundance: .
CDR3nt: TGTGCCAGCTCACCATCCCGTTCAGTTTTCTCTGGGGCCAACGTCCTGACTTTC
CDR3aa: CASSPSRSVFSGANVLTF

v_gene: TRBV7-2
j_gene: TRBJ1-1
d_gene: .
abundance: .
CDR3nt: TGTGCCAGCAGCCCCCGAGGGGGGGCGCCTGATCGCGAAGCTTTCTTT
CDR3aa: CASSPRGGAPDREAFF

v_gene: TRBV19
j_gene: TRBJ2-7
d_gene: TRBD1
abundance: once
CDR3nt: TGTGCCAGTAAACCCGGGACAGGGGTTCAATCAGTTTACGAGCAGTACTTC
CDR3aa: CASKPGTGVQSVYEQYF

v_gene: TRBV6-1
j_gene: TRBJ2-4
d_gene: TRBD1
abundance: few
CDR3nt: TGTGCCAGCAGTGACAGGGGGCAAGCCAAAAACATTCAGTACTTC
CDR3aa: CASSDRGQAKNIQYF

v_gene: TRBV4-2
j_gene: TRBJ2-2
d_gene: .
abundance: .
CDR3nt: TGTGCCAGCAGCCTCGAAAGCGGGCATATTTCGAACACCGGGGAGCTGTTTTTT
CDR3aa: CASSLESGHISNTGELFF

v_gene: TRBV5-1
j_gene: TRBJ2-4
d_gene: TRBD1
abundance: .
CDR3nt: TGCGCCAGCAGACCGGGACAGGGACTAGCCAAAAACATTCAGTACTTC
CDR3aa: CASRPGQGLAKNIQYF

v_gene: TRBV6-5
j_gene: TRBJ1-5
d_gene: TRBD1
abundance: .
CDR3nt: TGTGCCAGCCGGACAGGGGGTCAGGGCAATCAGCCCCAGCATTTT
CDR3aa: CASRTGGQGNQPQHF

v_gene: TRBV2
j_gene: TRBJ2-7
d_gene: TRBD1
abundance: .
CDR3nt: TGTGCCAGCAACGCAGGGGGCCCGGGCTACGAGCAGTACTTC
CDR3aa: CASNAGGPGYEQYF

v_gene: TRBV5-6
j_gene: TRBJ2-2
d_gene: .
abundance: .
CDR3nt: TGTGCCAGCAGCTTAAGAGGGGGCACCGGGGAGCTGTTTTTT
CDR3aa: CASSLRGGTGELFF

v_gene: TRBV19
j_gene: TRBJ2-3
d_gene: .
abundance: .
CDR3nt: TGTGCCAGTAGTATGGAGGGGGCTAGGTCTACGCAGTATTTT
CDR3aa: CASSMEGARSTQYF

v_gene: TRBV5-4
j_gene: TRBJ1-2
d_gene: .
abundance: .
CDR3nt: TGTGCCAGCAGCTTGGAAGCCTTAGCTAACTATGGCTACACCTTC
CDR3aa: CASSLEALANYGYTF

v_gene: TRBV11-2
j_gene: TRBJ1-6
d_gene: .
abundance: medium-sized
CDR3nt: TGTGCCAGCAGCTCCCAGTCCAATTCACCCCTCCACTTT
CDR3aa: CASSSQSNSPLHF

v_gene: TRBV7-9
j_gene: TRBJ2-1
d_gene: TRBD2
abundance: .
CDR3nt: TGTGCCAGCAGAACGGGGCTAGCGGGGAGTAGGAATGAGCAGTTCTTC
CDR3aa: CASRTGLAGSRNEQFF